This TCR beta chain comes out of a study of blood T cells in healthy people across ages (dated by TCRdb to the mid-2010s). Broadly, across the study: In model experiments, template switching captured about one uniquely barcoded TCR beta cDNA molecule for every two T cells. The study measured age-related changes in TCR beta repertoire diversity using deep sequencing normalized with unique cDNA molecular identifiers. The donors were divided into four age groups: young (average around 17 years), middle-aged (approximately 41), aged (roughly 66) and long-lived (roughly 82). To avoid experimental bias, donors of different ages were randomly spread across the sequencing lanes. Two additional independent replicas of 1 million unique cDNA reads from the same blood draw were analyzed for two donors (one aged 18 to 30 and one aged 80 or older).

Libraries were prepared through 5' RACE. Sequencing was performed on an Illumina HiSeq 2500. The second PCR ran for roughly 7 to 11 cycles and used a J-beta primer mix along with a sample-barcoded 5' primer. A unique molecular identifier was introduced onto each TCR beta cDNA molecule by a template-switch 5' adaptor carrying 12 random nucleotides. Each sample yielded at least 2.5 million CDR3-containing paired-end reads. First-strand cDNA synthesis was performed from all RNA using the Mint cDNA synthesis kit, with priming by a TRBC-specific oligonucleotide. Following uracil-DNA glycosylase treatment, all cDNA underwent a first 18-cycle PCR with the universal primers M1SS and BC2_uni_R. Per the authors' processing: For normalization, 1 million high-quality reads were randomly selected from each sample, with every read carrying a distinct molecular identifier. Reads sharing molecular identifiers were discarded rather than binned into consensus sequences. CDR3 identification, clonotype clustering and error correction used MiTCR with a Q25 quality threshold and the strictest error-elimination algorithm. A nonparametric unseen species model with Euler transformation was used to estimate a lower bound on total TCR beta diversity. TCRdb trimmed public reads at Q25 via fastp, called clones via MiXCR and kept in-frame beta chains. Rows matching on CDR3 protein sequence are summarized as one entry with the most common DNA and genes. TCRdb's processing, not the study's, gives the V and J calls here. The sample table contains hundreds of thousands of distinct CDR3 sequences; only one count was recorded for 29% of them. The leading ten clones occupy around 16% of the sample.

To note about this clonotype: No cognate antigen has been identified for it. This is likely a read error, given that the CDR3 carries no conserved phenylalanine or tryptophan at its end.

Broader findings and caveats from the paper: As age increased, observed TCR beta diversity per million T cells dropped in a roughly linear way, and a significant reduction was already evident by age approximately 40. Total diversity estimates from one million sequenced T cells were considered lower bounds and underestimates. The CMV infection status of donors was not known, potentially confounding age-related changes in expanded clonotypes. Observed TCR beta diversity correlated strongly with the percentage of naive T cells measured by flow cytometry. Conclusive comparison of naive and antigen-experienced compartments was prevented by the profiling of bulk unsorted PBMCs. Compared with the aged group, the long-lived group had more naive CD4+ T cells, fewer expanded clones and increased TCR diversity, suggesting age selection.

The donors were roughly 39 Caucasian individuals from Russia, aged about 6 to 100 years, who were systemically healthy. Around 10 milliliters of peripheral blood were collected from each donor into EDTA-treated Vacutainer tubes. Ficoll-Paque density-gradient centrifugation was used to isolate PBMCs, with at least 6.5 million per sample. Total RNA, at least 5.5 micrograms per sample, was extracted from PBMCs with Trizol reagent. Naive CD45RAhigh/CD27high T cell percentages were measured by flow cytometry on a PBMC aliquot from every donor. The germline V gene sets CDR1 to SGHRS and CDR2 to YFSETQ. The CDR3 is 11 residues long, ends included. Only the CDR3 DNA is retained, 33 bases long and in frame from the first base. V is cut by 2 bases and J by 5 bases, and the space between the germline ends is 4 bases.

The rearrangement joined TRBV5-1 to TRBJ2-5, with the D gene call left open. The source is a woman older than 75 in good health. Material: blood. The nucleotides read TGCGCCAGCAGCTTTGATGAGACCCAGTACTCC. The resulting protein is CASSFDETQYS.